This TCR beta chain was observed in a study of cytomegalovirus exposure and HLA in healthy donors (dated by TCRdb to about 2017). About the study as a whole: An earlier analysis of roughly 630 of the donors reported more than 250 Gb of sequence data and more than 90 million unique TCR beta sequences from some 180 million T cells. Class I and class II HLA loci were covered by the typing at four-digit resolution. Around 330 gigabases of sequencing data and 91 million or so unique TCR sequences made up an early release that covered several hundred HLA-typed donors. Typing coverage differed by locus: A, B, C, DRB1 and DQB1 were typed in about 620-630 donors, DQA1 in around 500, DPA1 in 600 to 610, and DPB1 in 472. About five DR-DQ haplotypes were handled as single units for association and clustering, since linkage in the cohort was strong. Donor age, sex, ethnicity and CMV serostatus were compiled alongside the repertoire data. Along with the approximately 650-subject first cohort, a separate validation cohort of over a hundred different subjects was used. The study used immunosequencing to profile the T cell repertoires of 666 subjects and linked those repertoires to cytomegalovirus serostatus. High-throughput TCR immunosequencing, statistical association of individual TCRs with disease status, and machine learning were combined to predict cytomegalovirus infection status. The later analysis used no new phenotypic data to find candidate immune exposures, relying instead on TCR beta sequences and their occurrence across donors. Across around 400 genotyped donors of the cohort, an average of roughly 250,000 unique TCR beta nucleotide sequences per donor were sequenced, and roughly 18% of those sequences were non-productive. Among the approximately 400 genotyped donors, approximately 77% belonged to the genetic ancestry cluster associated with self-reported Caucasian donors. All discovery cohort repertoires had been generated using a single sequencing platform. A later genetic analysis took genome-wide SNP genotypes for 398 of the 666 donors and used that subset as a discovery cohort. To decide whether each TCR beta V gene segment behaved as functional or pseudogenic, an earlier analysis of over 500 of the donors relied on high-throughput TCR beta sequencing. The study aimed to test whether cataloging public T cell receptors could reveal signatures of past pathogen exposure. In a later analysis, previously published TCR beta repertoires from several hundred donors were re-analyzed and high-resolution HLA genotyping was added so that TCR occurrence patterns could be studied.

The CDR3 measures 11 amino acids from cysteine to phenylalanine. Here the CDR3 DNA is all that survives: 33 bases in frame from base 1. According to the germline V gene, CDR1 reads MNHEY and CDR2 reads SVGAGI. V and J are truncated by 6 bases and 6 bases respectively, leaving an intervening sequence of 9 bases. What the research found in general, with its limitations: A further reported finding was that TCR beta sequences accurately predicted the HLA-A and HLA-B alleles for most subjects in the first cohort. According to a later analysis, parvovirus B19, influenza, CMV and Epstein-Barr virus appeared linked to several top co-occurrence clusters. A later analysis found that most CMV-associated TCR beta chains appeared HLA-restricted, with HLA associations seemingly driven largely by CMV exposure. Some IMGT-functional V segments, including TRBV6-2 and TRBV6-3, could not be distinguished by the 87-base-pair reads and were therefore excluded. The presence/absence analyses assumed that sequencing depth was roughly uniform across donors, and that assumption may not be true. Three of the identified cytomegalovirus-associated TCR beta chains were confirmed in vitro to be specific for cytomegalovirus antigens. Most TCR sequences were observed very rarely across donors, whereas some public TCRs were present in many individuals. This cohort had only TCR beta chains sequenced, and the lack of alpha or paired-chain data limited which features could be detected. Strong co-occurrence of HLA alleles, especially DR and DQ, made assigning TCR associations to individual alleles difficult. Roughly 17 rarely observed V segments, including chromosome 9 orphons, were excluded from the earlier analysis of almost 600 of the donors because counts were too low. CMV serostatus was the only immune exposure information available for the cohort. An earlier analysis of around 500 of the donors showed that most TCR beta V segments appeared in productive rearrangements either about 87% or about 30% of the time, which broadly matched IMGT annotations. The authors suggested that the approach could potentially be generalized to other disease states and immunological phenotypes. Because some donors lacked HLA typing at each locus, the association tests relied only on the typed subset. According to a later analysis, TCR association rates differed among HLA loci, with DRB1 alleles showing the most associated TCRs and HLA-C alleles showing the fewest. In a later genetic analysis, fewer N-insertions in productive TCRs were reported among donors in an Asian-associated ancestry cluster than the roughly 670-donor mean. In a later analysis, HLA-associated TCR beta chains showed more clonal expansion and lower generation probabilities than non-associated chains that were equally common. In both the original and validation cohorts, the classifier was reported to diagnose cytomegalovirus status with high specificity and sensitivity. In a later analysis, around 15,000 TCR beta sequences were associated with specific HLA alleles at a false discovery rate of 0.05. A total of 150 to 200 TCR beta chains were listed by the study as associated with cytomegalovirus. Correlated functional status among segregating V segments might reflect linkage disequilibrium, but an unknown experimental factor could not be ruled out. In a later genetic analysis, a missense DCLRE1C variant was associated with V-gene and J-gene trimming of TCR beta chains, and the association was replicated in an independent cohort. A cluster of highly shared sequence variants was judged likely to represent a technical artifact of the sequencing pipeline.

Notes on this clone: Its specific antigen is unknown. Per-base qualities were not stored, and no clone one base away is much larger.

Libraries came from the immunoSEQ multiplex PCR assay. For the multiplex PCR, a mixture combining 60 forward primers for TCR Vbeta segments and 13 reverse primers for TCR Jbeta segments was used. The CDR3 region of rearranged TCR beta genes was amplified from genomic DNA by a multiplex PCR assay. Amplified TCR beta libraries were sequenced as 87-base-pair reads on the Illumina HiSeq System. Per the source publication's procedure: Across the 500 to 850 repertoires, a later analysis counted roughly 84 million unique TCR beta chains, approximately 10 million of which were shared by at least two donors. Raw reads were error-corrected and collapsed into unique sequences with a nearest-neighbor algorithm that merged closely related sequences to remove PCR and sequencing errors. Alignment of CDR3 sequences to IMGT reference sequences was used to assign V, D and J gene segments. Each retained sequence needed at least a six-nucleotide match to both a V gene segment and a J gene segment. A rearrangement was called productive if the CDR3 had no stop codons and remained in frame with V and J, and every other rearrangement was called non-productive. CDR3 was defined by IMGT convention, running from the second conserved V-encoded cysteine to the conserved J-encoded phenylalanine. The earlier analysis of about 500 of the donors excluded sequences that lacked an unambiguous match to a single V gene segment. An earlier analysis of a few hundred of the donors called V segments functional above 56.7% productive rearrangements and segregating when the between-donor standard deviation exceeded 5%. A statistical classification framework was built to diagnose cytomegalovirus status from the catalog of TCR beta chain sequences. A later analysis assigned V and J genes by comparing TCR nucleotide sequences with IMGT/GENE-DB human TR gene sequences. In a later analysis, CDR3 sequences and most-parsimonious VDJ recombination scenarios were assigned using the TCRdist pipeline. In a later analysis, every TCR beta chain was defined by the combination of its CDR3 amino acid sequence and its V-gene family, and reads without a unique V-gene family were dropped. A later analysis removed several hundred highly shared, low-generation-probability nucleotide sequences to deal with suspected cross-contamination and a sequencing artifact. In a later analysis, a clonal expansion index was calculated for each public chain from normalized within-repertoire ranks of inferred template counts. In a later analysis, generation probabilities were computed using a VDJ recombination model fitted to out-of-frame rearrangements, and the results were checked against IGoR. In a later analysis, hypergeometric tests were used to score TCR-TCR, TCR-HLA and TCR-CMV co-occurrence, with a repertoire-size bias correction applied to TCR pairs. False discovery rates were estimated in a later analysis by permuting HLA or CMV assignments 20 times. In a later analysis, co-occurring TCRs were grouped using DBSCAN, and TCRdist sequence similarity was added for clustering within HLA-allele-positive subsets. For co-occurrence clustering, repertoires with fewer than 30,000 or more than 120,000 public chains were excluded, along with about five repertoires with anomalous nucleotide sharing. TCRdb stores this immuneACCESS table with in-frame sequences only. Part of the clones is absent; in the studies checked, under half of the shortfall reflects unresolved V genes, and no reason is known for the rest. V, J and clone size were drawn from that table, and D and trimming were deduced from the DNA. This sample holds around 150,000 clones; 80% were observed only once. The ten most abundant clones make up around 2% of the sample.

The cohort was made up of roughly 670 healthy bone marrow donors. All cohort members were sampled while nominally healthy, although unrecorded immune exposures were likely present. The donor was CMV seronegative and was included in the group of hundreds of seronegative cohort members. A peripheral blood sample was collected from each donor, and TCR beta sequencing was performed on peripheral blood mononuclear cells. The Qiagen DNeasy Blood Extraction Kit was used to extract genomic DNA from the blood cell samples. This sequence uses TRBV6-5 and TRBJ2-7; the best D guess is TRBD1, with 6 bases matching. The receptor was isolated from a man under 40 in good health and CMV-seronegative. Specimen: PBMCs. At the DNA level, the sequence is TGTGCCAGCAGCCAGGGGAGCGAGCAGTACTTC. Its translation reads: CASSQGSEQYF.